Below, 5 T cell receptor beta chains from the same sample are listed, as sequenced in a study of naive and memory T cell subsets. Both TRBC1 and TRBC2 were covered by a beta constant-region primer of two equimolar oligonucleotides. Four rounds of PCR amplified the ligated cDNA using nested alpha and beta constant-region primers plus SP2. TCRdb re-called the UMI-ligation and nested PCR reads with MiXCR, one entry per CDR3 protein. The sample yields 120,000 or so distinct CDR3 sequences, around 35% seen once. Sequenced material: central memory CD4+ T cells from blood. These receptors came from a human donor in good health.

This clonotype was recorded many times. The rearrangement uses TRBV20-1 and TRBJ1-1; a possible D gene is TRBD1 (5 bases). The ends were cut back, 1 base at V and 0 bases at J, with 9 bases in the middle. Germline V gene lookup returns CDR1 DFQATT and CDR2 SNEGSKA (reference sequence). This CDR3 contains 14 residues. The CDR3 protein is CSARAQTVNTEAFF. The CDR3 coding sequence is TGCAGTGCTAGAGCCCAGACAGTGAACACTGAAGCTTTCTTT.

About this clonotype: An end of the junction does not agree with germline; a read error may underlie this. The chain links TRBV7-2 to TRBJ2-2; 12 nucleotides line up with TRBD2. Looked up from germline, CDR1 is SGHTA and CDR2 is FQGNSA. This CDR3 spans 16 amino acids. The CDR3 spells CASSLASGRASGELFF. CDR3 DNA sequence: TGTGCCAGCAGCCTAGCTAGCGGGAGGGCCTCCGGGGAGCTGTTTTTT.

The J gene is TRBJ2-7, the V gene TRBV14; 7 nucleotides line up with TRBD1. CDR1 SGHDN and CDR2 FVKESK come from the germline V gene. This CDR3 has 14 amino acids. The V gene end was trimmed by 4 bases and the J gene end by 6 bases; junction bases not matched to a gene: 9. For the CDR3, the DNA is TGTGCCAGCAGCCCGTCAGGCAGGGGGAGCGAGCAGTACTTC. This encodes CASSPSGRGSEQYF.

The CDR3 loop reads CASSWGRNTEAFF. DNA of the CDR3: TGTGCCAGCAGCTGGGGTCGAAACACTGAAGCTTTCTTT. The J gene is TRBJ1-1, the V gene TRBV5-4, with D unresolved. The CDR3 totals 13 residues. The V gene's germline CDR1 is SGHNT and CDR2 YYREEE (reference sequence). The V and J ends lost 3 bases and 2 bases respectively, with 8 bases between them.

The sample holds a few counts of this clonotype. This chain links TRBV12-3 or TRBV12-4 with TRBJ1-1; D is ambiguous. The ends were cut back, 6 bases at V and 4 bases at J, with 12 bases in the middle. This CDR3 region has 13 residues. As DNA, the CDR3 is TGTGCCAGCAGCCCCATGTGGTCCACTGAAGCTTTCTTT. Translating gives CASSPMWSTEAFF.